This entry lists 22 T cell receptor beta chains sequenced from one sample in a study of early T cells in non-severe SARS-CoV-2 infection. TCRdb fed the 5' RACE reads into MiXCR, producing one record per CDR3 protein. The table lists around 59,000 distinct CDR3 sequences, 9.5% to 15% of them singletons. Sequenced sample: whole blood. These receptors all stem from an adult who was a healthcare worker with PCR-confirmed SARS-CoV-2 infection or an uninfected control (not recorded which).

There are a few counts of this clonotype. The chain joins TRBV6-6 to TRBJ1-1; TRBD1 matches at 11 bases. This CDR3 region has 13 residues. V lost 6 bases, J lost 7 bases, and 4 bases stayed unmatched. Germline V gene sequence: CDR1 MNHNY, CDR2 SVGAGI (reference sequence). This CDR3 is CASSRTGGIEAFF. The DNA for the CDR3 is TGTGCCAGCAGCCGGACAGGGGGCATTGAAGCTTTCTTT.

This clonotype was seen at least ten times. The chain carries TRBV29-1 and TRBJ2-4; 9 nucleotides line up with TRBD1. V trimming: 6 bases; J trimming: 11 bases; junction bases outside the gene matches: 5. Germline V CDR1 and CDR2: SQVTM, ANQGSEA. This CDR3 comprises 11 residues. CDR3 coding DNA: TGCAGCGTCGGACAGGGGATCCTTCAGTACTTC. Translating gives CSVGQGILQYF.

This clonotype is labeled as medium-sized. The CDR3, as DNA: TGTGCCAGCAGTGACAGGGGGCTCCTCTCTGGGGCCAACGTCCTGACTTTC. Protein: CASSDRGLLSGANVLTF. The chain combines TRBV2 with TRBJ2-6, with 8 nucleotides matching TRBD1. The junction had 4 bases not matched to a gene; V was cut back by 3 bases and J by 0 bases. The CDR3 is 17 residues long. Per germline, CDR1 SNHLY and CDR2 FYNNEI. Full variable domain (rest looked up from reference TRBV2 and TRBJ2-6): EPEVTQTPSHQVTQMGQEVILRCVPISNHLYFYWYRQILGQKVEFLVSFYNNEISEKSEIFDDQFSVERPDGSNFTLKIRSTKLEDSAMYFCASSDRGLLSGANVLTFGAGSRLTVL.

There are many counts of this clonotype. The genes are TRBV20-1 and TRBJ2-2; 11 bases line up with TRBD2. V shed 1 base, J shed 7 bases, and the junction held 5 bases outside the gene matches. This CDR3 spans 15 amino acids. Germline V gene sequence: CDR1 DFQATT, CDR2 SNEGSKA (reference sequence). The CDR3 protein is CSARVTSGSGGELFF. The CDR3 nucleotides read TGCAGTGCTAGAGTAACTAGCGGGAGTGGCGGGGAGCTGTTTTTT.

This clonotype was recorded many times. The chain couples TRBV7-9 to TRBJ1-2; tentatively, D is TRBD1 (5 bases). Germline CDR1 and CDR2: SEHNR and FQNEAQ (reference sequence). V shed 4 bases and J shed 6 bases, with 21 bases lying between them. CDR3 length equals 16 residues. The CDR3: CASSSPSGLLGDGYTF. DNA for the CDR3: TGTGCCAGCAGCTCCCCCTCGGGCCTTTTAGGGGATGGCTACACCTTC.

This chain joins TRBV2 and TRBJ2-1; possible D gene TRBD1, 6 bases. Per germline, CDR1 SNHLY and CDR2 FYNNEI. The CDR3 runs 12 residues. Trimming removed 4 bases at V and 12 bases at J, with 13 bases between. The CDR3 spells CASSGDISPQFF. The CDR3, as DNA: TGTGCCAGCAGTGGGGACATCTCACCGCAGTTCTTC.

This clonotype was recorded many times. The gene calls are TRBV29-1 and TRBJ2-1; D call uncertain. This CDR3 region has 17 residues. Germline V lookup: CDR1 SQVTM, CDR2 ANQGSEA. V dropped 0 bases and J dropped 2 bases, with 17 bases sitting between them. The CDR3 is CSVEDPLDCQTYNEQFF. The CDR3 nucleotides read TGCAGCGTTGAAGATCCCCTAGACTGCCAAACCTACAATGAGCAGTTCTTC.

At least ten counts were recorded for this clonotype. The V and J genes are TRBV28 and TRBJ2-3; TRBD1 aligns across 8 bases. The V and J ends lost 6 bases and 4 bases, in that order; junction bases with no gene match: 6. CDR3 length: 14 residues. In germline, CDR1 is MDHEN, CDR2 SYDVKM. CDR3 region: CASSPRTGSDTQYF. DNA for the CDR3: TGTGCCAGCAGCCCTCGGACAGGGTCAGATACGCAGTATTTT.

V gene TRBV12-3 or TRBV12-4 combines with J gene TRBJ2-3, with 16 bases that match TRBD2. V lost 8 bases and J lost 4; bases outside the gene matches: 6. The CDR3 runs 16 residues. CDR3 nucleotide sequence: TGTGCCAGCCGGGGACTAGCGGGAGGGAGGGCAGATACGCAGTATTTT. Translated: CASRGLAGGRADTQYF.

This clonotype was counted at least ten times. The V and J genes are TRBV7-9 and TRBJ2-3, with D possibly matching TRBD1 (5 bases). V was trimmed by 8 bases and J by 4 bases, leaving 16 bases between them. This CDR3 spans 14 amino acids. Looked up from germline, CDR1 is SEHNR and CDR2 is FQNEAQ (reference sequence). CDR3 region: CASSQGSTADTQYF. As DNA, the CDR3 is TGTGCCAGCTCCCAGGGAAGTACTGCAGATACGCAGTATTTT.

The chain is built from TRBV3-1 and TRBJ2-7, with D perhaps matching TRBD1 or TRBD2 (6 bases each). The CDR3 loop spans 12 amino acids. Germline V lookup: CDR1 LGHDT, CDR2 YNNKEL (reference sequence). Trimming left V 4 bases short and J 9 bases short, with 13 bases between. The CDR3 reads CASSPPGAAQYF. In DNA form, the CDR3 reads TGTGCCAGCAGCCCCCCGGGGGCAGCGCAGTACTTC.

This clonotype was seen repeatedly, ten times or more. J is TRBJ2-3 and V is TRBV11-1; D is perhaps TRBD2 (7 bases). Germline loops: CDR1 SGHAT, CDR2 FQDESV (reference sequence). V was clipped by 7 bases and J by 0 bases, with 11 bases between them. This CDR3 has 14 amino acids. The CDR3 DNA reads TGTGCCAGCAAGGGGGGGATCAGCACAGATACGCAGTATTTT. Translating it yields CASKGGISTDTQYF.

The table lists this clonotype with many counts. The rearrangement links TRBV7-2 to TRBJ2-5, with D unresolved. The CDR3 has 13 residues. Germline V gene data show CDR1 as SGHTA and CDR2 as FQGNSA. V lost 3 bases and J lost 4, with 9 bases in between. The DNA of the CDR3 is TGTGCCAGCAGCTTTTTGGGTGCAGAGACCCAGTACTTC. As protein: CASSFLGAETQYF.

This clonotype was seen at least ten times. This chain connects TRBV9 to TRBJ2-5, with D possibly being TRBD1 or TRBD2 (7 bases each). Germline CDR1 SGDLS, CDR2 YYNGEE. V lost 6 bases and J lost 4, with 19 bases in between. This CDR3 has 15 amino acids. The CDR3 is CASNPRGGRGETQYF. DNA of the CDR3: TGTGCCAGCAACCCCAGGGGGGGGAGAGGAGAGACCCAGTACTTC. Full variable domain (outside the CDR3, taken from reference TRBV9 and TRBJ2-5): DSGVTQTPKHLITATGQRVTLRCSPRSGDLSVYWYQQSLDQGLQFLIQYYNGEERAKGNILERFSAQQFPDLHSELNLSSLELGDSALYFCASNPRGGRGETQYFGPGTRLLVL.

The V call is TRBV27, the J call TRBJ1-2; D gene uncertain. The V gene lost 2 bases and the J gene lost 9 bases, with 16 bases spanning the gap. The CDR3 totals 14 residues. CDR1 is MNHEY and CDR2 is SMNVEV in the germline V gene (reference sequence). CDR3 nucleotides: TGTGCCAGCAGTTTAGATCTTTATGAAACTCGCTACACCTTC. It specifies CASSLDLYETRYTF.

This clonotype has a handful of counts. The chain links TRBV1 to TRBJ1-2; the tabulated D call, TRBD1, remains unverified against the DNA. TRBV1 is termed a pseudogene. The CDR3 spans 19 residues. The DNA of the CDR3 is TGCACCAGCAGCCAAGATCAGACAGGGGGCCCTTTGAGGAACTATGGCTACACCTTC. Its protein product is CTSSQDQTGGPLRNYGYTF.

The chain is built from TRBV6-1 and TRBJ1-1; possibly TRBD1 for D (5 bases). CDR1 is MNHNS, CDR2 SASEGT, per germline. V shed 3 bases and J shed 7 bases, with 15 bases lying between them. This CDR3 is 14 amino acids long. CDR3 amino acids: CASSEARTLSEAFF. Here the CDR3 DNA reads TGTGCCAGCAGTGAGGCTCGGACACTGAGTGAAGCTTTCTTT.

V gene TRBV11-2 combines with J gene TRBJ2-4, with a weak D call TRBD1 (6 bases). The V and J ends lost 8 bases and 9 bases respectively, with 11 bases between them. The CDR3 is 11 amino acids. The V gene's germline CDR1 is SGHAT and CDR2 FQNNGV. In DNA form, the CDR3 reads TGTGCCAGCGGGGTCAGGGGCATTCAGTACTTC. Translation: CASGVRGIQYF.

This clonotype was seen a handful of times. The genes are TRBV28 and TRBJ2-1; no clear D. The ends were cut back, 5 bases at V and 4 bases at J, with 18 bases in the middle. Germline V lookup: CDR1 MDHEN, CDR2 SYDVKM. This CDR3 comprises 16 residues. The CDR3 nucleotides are TGTGCCAGCAGTAAGACGACGGCGTCGTTTTACAATGAGCAGTTCTTC. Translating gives CASSKTTASFYNEQFF.

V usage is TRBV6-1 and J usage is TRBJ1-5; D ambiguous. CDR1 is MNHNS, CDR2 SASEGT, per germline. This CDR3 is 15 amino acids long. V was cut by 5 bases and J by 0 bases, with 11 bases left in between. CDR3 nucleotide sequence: TGTGCCAGCAGTATACAGTCTAATAGCAATCAGCCCCAGCATTTT. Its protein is CASSIQSNSNQPQHF.

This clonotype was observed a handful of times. The CDR3 bases are TGTGCCAGCAGCTTTAATGGGTACGAAGATACGCAGTATTTT. This translates into CASSFNGYEDTQYF. The rearrangement joins TRBV7-6 to TRBJ2-3; D uncertain. Germline V lookup: CDR1 SGHVS, CDR2 FNYEAQ. This CDR3 contains 14 residues. V dropped 3 bases and J dropped 5 bases, with 12 bases sitting between them. The complete variable domain, with remaining parts taken from reference TRBV7-6 and TRBJ2-3, reads GAGVSQSPRYKVTKRGQDVALRCDPISGHVSLYWYRQALGQGPEFLTYFNYEAQQDKSGLPNDRFSAERPEGSISTLTIQRTEQRDSAMYRCASSFNGYEDTQYFGPGTRLTVL.

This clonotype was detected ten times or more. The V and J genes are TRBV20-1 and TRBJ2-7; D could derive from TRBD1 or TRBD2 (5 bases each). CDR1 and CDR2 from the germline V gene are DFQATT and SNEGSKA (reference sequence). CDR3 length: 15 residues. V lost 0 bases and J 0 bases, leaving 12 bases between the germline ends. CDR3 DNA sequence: TGCAGTGCTAGAGATCACGAGGGGAGCTCCTACGAGCAGTACTTC. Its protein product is CSARDHEGSSYEQYF.